This TCR beta chain derives from a study of CD8+CD57+ T cells in acquired aplastic anemia. Study results and caveats: Patients shared approximately 30 CD8+ CDR3 sequences with controls.

V gave up 3 bases and J gave up 0 bases, with 14 bases separating them. Germline CDR1 DFQATT, CDR2 SNEGSKA (reference sequence). This CDR3 has 15 residues. In this sample, this clonotype turned up a few times. Its target is unknown. CD8+CD57+ cell expansion had been shown by flow cytometry in patients chosen for sequencing. Genomic DNA constituted the template upon which TCR beta VDJ and CDR3 profiling was performed. Using its own MiXCR run on the reads, TCRdb lists one record per CDR3 protein. The data show under 200,000 distinct CDR3 sequences, over 70% seen once. The sample consisted of sorted CD4+, CD8+, or CD8+CD57+ T cells (not recorded which) from PBMCs. The chain uses TRBV20-1 and TRBJ1-1, with D hard to call. The clonotype was recovered from a human donor with aplastic anemia. CDR3 in amino acids: CSARGGGQMNTEAFF. CDR3 sequence (DNA): TGCAGTGCTAGGGGAGGAGGCCAAATGAACACTGAAGCTTTCTTT.